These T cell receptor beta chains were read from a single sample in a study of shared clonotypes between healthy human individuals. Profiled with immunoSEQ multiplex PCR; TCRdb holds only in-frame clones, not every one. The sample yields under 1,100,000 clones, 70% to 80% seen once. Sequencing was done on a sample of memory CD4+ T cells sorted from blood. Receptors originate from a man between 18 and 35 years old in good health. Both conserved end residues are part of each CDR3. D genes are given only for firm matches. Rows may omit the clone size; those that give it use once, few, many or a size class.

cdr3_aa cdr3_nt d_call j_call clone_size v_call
CAISEARVNIQYF TGTGCCATCAGTGAGGCCAGGGTAAACATTCAGTACTTC . TRBJ2-4 . TRBV10-3
CASSLVASGTRETQYF TGTGCCAGCAGCTTGGTTGCTAGCGGAACCAGGGAGACCCAGTACTTC TRBD2 TRBJ2-5 . TRBV5-5
CASSPGTGETDTQYF TGTGCCAGCAGCCCCGGGACAGGAGAAACAGATACGCAGTATTTT TRBD1 TRBJ2-3 . TRBV7-6
CASSIVGTGGPLLGHSDYNSPLHF TGTGCCAGTAGTATAGTTGGGACAGGGGGCCCCCTACTCGGGCATTCGGACTATAATTCACCCCTCCACTTT TRBD1 TRBJ1-6 . TRBV19
CASSAQGFEQYF TGTGCCAGCAGTGCGCAGGGATTCGAGCAGTACTTC . TRBJ2-7 . TRBV5-6
CASSIPSSYNEQFF TGTGCCAGTAGTATCCCAAGCTCCTACAATGAGCAGTTCTTC . TRBJ2-1 . TRBV19
CSVRKNTGELFF TGCAGCGTTAGAAAGAACACCGGGGAGCTGTTTTTT . TRBJ2-2 . TRBV29-1
CAISDEREETQYF TGTGCCATCAGTGACGAGCGGGAAGAGACCCAGTACTTC . TRBJ2-5 . TRBV10-3
CASSLSGGAYNEQFF TGTGCCAGCAGTTTAAGCGGGGGGGCCTACAATGAGCAGTTCTTC TRBD2 TRBJ2-1 . TRBV28
CASSLGYGYTF TGCGCCAGCAGCTTGGGCTATGGCTACACCTTC . TRBJ1-2 . TRBV5-1
CASSFSGNTIYF TGTGCCAGCAGTTTCTCCGGAAACACCATATATTTT . TRBJ1-3 . TRBV6-6
CASSGSGNTIYF TGTGCCAGCAGCGGCTCTGGAAACACCATATATTTT . TRBJ1-3 few TRBV9
CAWSRKGGSNQPQHF TGTGCCTGGAGCCGGAAAGGGGGGAGCAATCAGCCCCAGCATTTT . TRBJ1-5 . TRBV30
CASSQTTGAEGEQFF TGCGCCAGCAGCCAAACGACAGGGGCCGAAGGAGAGCAGTTCTTC TRBD1 TRBJ2-1 . TRBV5-1
CASSSDGNQPQHF TGTGCCAGCAGCTCAGACGGAAATCAGCCCCAGCATTTT . TRBJ1-5 . TRBV11-1
CASSLGPSLGSGGNIQYF TGTGCCAGCAGTCTCGGCCCTAGTCTGGGATCGGGTGGAAACATTCAGTACTTC . TRBJ2-4 . TRBV28